A selection of T cell receptor beta chains follows, all from one sample in a study of beta chain features in type 1 diabetes. TCRdb's table, derived via immunoSEQ multiplex PCR, lists solely in-frame clones and lacks some. The table shows approximately 100,000 clones, with 40% occurring only once. Sequenced input: stem cell memory CD4+ T cells from blood. These receptors were obtained from a woman younger than 35 in good health. Each CDR3 is given with its conserved first and last residue. D genes are given only for firm matches. Size is omitted from some rows. Given values are once, few, many or a class for expanded clones.

J gene,clone size,V gene,D gene,CDR3 DNA,CDR3 protein
TRBJ1-2,NA,TRBV9,TRBD1,TGTGCCAGCAGCGTGGGACAGGGGCTTTCTAACTATGGCTACACCTTC,CASSVGQGLSNYGYTF
TRBJ2-3,few,TRBV7-2,NA,TGTGCCAGCAGCTTAACGGGGGGCACATATACGCAGTATTTT,CASSLTGGTYTQYF
TRBJ1-2,few,TRBV4-2,NA,TGTGCCAGCAGCCAAGATGCGGGGATGGGCGGCTACACCTTC,CASSQDAGMGGYTF
TRBJ1-1,few,TRBV13,NA,TGTGCCAGCAGCTACCACAGGTCCCAGCTAGGTTACGAAGCTTTCTTT,CASSYHRSQLGYEAFF
TRBJ1-1,few,TRBV11-1,TRBD1,TGTGCCAGCAGCTCAGGACAGGGAAGGTTCACTGAAGCTTTCTTT,CASSSGQGRFTEAFF
TRBJ2-5,NA,TRBV29-1,TRBD2,TGCAGCGTGGCCCGGGGCCGGGGGGGCCAAGAGACCCAGTACTTC,CSVARGRGGQETQYF
TRBJ2-7,few,TRBV9,NA,TGTGCCAGCAGCCTCCGTGGACAGTCCTCCTACGAGCAGTACTTC,CASSLRGQSSYEQYF
TRBJ2-3,NA,TRBV27,TRBD2,TGTGCCAGCAGTTTATCGCGGGGGGCGTTGAATTTT,CASSLSRGALNF
TRBJ1-1,NA,TRBV7-3,TRBD1,TGTGCCAGCAGCCAAACAGGGGGGGGAGAGGTCACTGAAGCTTTCTTT,CASSQTGGGEVTEAFF
TRBJ2-1,NA,TRBV15,TRBD2,TGTGCCACCAGCAGAGATGGCGGACTAGCGGATTACAATGAGCAGTTCTTC,CATSRDGGLADYNEQFF
TRBJ2-5,NA,TRBV15,NA,TGTGCCACCAGCAGAGGGACCGGGAGATTCCAAGAGACCCAGTACTTC,CATSRGTGRFQETQYF
TRBJ2-7,NA,TRBV30,NA,TGTGCCTGGGACATCACAGGGACCCCCTCCGAGCAGTACTTC,CAWDITGTPSEQYF
TRBJ2-5,few,TRBV7-9,TRBD2,TGTGCCAGCAGCTCAAAATGGACTAGCGGGAGCCGGGAGACCCAGTACTTC,CASSSKWTSGSRETQYF
TRBJ1-4,few,TRBV14,TRBD1,TGTGCCAGCAGCCATAGGCCGGGACAGAGTAATGAAAAACTGTTTTTT,CASSHRPGQSNEKLFF
TRBJ2-7,NA,TRBV6-5,TRBD1,TGTGCCAGCAGTTATCGGACAGGGGATTCATCCTACGAGCAGTACTTC,CASSYRTGDSSYEQYF
TRBJ2-1,NA,TRBV7-9,NA,TGTGCCAGCAGCCGTTACAGGGATCGCATCAATGAGCAGTTCTTC,CASSRYRDRINEQFF
TRBJ1-2,NA,TRBV6-1,NA,TGTGCCAGCAGCCCCGTCGGTCCGCACTATGGCTACACCTTC,CASSPVGPHYGYTF
TRBJ2-3,few,TRBV30,NA,TGTGCCTGGAACCTACAGGGAGGCACAGATACGCAGTATTTT,CAWNLQGGTDTQYF
TRBJ2-5,NA,TRBV6-5,NA,TGTGCCAGCAGGCGACGCGGGACGAGCCTGGAGACCCAGTACTTC,CASRRRGTSLETQYF
TRBJ2-5,NA,TRBV7-8,NA,TGTGCCAGCAGCCTACGAGGGACTTTTCAAGAGACCCAGTACTTC,CASSLRGTFQETQYF
TRBJ2-7,NA,TRBV19,TRBD2,TGTGCCAGTACTAGCGGGAGGGCCGACGAGCAGTACTTC,CASTSGRADEQYF
TRBJ2-3,NA,TRBV12-5,TRBD2,TGTGCTAGTGGTTTAGGACTAGCGGGAAGAACAGATACGCAGTATTTT,CASGLGLAGRTDTQYF
TRBJ2-3,NA,TRBV4-2,NA,TGTGCCAGCACCCCTAGTCCCGTCGGGGGTTTGGGTACAGATACGCAGTATTTT,CASTPSPVGGLGTDTQYF
TRBJ1-2,few,TRBV29-1,TRBD1,TGCAGCGGGGGACAGCCTAACTATGGCTACACCTTC,CSGGQPNYGYTF
TRBJ2-3,NA,TRBV10-3,TRBD1,TGTGCCATCAGTGGAATCAGGGGGCAAAGCACAGATACGCAGTATTTT,CAISGIRGQSTDTQYF
TRBJ2-4,NA,TRBV5-4,NA,TGTGCCAGCAGCCCCCAGACGACAACCCACATTCAGTACTTC,CASSPQTTTHIQYF
TRBJ2-5,few,TRBV28,NA,TGTGCCAGCGGGAGACCTATTATAACAGGGAAGCAAGAGACCCAGTACTTC,CASGRPIITGKQETQYF
TRBJ2-1,NA,TRBV4-1,NA,TGCGCCAGCAGCCGCAACGAGAATGAGCAGTTCTTC,CASSRNENEQFF
TRBJ1-2,few,TRBV27,TRBD1,TGTGCCAGCAGCCCCGGCCGGCGGACAGGGAACTATGGCTACACCTTC,CASSPGRRTGNYGYTF
TRBJ2-5,NA,TRBV28,NA,TGTGCCAGCAGTTTCGGGAAAGGGTCGGGTATATTTGAGACCCAGTACTTC,CASSFGKGSGIFETQYF
TRBJ2-1,NA,TRBV12-5,NA,TGTGCTAGTGGTTGGGGCGGAGGGGACAATGAGCAGTTCTTC,CASGWGGGDNEQFF
TRBJ1-1,NA,TRBV28,NA,TGTGCCAGCAGTCCCCCCCCGGACACTGAAGCTTTCTTT,CASSPPPDTEAFF
TRBJ2-5,NA,TRBV5-4,TRBD2,TGTGCCAGCAGCTCCTATAGAGCGGGAGTAACAGAGACCCAGTACTTC,CASSSYRAGVTETQYF
TRBJ2-5,few,TRBV5-4,NA,TGTGCCAGCAGCTTGGTTGGGAGCCAAGAGACCCAGTACTTC,CASSLVGSQETQYF